The rows below give T cell receptor beta chains drawn from one sample of a study of blood T cell repertoires in COVID-19. The protocol was immunoSEQ multiplex PCR, while the TCRdb copy is restricted to in-frame clones and leaves out a portion. The sample holds about 200,000 clones, around 92% seen once. Sample: PBMCs or T cells enriched from blood (not recorded which). These receptor sequences come from a woman aged 18 to 35 who had recovered from COVID-19. Each CDR3 is given with its conserved first and last residue. A D gene is named only where the DNA matches it firmly. Clone size is given for some rows only: seen once, a few or many times, or a class if the clone is expanded.

clone_size	v_call	d_call	j_call	cdr3_aa	cdr3_nt
NA	TRBV5-4	NA	TRBJ2-1	CASSVGGQPNNEQFF	TGTGCCAGCAGCGTCGGGGGGCAGCCAAACAATGAGCAGTTCTTC
NA	TRBV28	NA	TRBJ1-1	CASSWGLNTEAFF	TGTGCCAGCAGTTGGGGCTTGAACACTGAAGCTTTCTTT
NA	TRBV2	TRBD1	TRBJ1-5	CASSVGTGLMSQPQHF	TGTGCCAGCAGTGTCGGGACAGGGCTTATGAGTCAGCCCCAGCATTTT
NA	TRBV18	TRBD1	TRBJ1-3	CASSRDRGSGNTIYF	TGTGCCAGCTCACGGGACAGGGGCTCTGGAAACACCATATATTTT
NA	TRBV9	NA	TRBJ1-1	CASSGGDTEAFF	TGTGCCAGCAGCGGGGGGGACACTGAAGCTTTCTTT
NA	TRBV18	NA	TRBJ1-2	CASSQQEQGGRAGYGYTF	TGTGCCAGCTCACAGCAGGAGCAGGGAGGGCGGGCCGGCTATGGCTACACCTTC
NA	TRBV29-1	NA	TRBJ2-7	CSVIGTGNYEQYF	TGCAGCGTCATCGGGACTGGAAACTACGAGCAGTACTTC
NA	TRBV21-1	NA	TRBJ1-4	CASSKKNQRDRVGEKLFF	TGTGCCAGCAGCAAAAAAAATCAGAGGGACAGGGTAGGTGAAAAACTGTTTTTT
NA	TRBV18	TRBD1	TRBJ1-2	CASSTGGLGGYTF	TGTGCCAGCTCGACAGGGGGGTTAGGAGGCTACACCTTC
few	TRBV7-9	NA	TRBJ1-1	CASHSGTRNTEAFF	TGTGCCAGTCACTCCGGGACACGGAACACTGAAGCTTTCTTT
NA	TRBV4-1	NA	TRBJ1-5	CASSQGDYSNQPQHF	TGCGCCAGCAGCCAAGGAGATTATAGCAATCAGCCCCAGCATTTT
NA	TRBV30	NA	TRBJ1-1	CAWSVGGTVNTEAFF	TGTGCCTGGAGTGTAGGGGGTACAGTGAACACTGAAGCTTTCTTT